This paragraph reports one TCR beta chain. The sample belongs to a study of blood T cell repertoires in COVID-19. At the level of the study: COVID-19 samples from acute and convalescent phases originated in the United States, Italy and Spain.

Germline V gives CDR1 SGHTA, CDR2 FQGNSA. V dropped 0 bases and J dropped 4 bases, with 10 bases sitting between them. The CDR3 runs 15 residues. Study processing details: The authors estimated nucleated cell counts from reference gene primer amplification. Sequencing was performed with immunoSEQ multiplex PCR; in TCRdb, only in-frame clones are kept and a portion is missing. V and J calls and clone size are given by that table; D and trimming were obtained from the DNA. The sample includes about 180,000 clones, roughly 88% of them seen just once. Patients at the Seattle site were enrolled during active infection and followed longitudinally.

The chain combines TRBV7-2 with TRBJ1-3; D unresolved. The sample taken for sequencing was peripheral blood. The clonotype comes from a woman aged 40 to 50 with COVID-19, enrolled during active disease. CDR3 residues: CASSLALRNGNTIYF. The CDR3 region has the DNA TGTGCCAGCAGCTTAGCGCTGAGGAACGGAAACACCATATATTTT.